This T cell receptor (beta chain) stems from a study of T cells in Graves' hyperthyroidism and ophthalmopathy. Study conclusions and caveats: Ophthalmopathy got predicted by the model a median about 6.7 months before its onset. In the analysis, a 13 V-J model separated ophthalmopathy from stable hyperthyroidism. Blood also contained most expanded thyroid clonotypes above 0.001.

Researchers amplified the TCR beta CDR3 regions from RNA transcripts. The HTBI primer set served for first-round RT-PCR of the TCR CDR3. TCRdb reprocessed the multiplex PCR reads via MiXCR and lists one record per CDR3 protein. The data contain around 620,000 distinct CDR3 sequences, approximately 44% of them seen just once; the ten biggest clones take up around 20%. A word on this clonotype: Its target is not known.

CDR1 is SGHAT, CDR2 FQNNGV, per germline. The CDR3 covers 16 residues. V was shortened by 8 bases and J by 0 bases, with 19 bases between the two germline ends. Those patients with uncontrolled infection, other autoimmune disease, pregnancy or lactation were excluded. Material for sequencing was peripheral blood or thyroid tissue (not recorded which). The sequence derives from an adult woman with Graves' disease, either hyperthyroidism or ophthalmopathy (not recorded which). The V and J genes are TRBV11-2 and TRBJ1-1; D ambiguous. As DNA, the CDR3 is TGTGCCAGCGCTCCCCCCTGGGCTGGAATGAACACTGAAGCTTTCTTT. It yields the protein CASAPPWAGMNTEAFF.